This is a list of T cell receptor beta chains from one sample in a study of blood T cell repertoires in COVID-19. Sequenced by immunoSEQ multiplex PCR; TCRdb stores in-frame clones only, minus some. The repertoire holds roughly 380,000 clones, around 91% seen once, with around 1.5% in the top ten. Sequencing used peripheral blood. The source of these receptors is a woman aged 40 to 50 with COVID-19, enrolled during active disease. CDR3s include the opening cysteine and the closing phenylalanine or tryptophan. The D gene is left open where the match is weak. Clone size, where shown, is once, few, many, or a class for clones that have expanded.

size: -
J: TRBJ2-1
V: TRBV14
D: TRBD2
DNA: TGTGCCAGCAGCAACCCTTTTCTCACTAGCGGGAAAAATGAGCAGTTCTTC
CDR3: CASSNPFLTSGKNEQFF

size: -
J: TRBJ2-1
V: TRBV4-3
D: -
DNA: TGCGCCAGCAGCCGAGAGACTAGTCCCCCCAATGAGCAGTTCTTC
CDR3: CASSRETSPPNEQFF

size: once
J: TRBJ2-5
V: TRBV7-3
D: -
DNA: TGTGCCAGCAGCTTAAGTAGCGGCGGGGAGACCCAGTACTTC
CDR3: CASSLSSGGETQYF

size: once
J: TRBJ1-5
V: TRBV28
D: -
DNA: TGTGCCAGCAGTTTATACGGCGCGGGAAGTCAGCCCCAGCATTTT
CDR3: CASSLYGAGSQPQHF

size: -
J: TRBJ1-6
V: TRBV28
D: TRBD1
DNA: TGTGCCAGCAGCCCGACAGGGAGGCTAGGATCACCCCTCCACTTT
CDR3: CASSPTGRLGSPLHF

size: -
J: TRBJ1-2
V: TRBV11-3
D: TRBD1
DNA: TGTGCCAGCAGTCACAGGGGGCTGCCCTCTGGCTACACCTTC
CDR3: CASSHRGLPSGYTF

size: once
J: TRBJ1-1
V: TRBV2
D: TRBD1
DNA: TGTGCCAGCAGCGGGACAGGGTACACTGAAGCTTTCTTT
CDR3: CASSGTGYTEAFF

size: -
J: TRBJ1-1
V: TRBV7-6
D: -
DNA: TGTGCCAGCAGCTTAGAACGGAGCTGGAACACTGAAGCTTTCTTT
CDR3: CASSLERSWNTEAFF

size: -
J: TRBJ2-1
V: TRBV6-4
D: -
DNA: TGTGCCAGCAGTGCCTCACCCCCCCAGGGCATAACCTACAATGAGCAGTTCTTC
CDR3: CASSASPPQGITYNEQFF

size: -
J: TRBJ1-6
V: TRBV5-1
D: -
DNA: TGCGCCAGCAGCTTCGATAATTCACCCCTCCACTTT
CDR3: CASSFDNSPLHF

size: -
J: TRBJ2-1
V: TRBV19
D: -
DNA: TGTGCCAGTAGCGAGGCGGCGAGCTCCTACAATGAGCAGTTCTTC
CDR3: CASSEAASSYNEQFF

size: -
J: TRBJ1-3
V: TRBV7-3
D: -
DNA: TGTGCCAGCAGCTTAGCAGCGGCAGGGGCTGGAAACACCATATATTTT
CDR3: CASSLAAAGAGNTIYF

size: -
J: TRBJ2-6
V: TRBV11-2
D: -
DNA: TGTGCCAGCAGCTTAGGCCCCGGGACACCGAGCTCTGGGGCCAACGTCCTGACTTTC
CDR3: CASSLGPGTPSSGANVLTF

size: -
J: TRBJ1-6
V: TRBV7-8
D: -
DNA: TGTGCCAGCAGCTTAGTACAGCCCATCTCCTATAATTCACCCCTCCACTTT
CDR3: CASSLVQPISYNSPLHF

size: -
J: TRBJ2-7
V: TRBV6-5
D: TRBD1
DNA: TGTGCCAGCAATAGTTGGACAGGGGGTTACGAGCAGTACTTC
CDR3: CASNSWTGGYEQYF

size: -
J: TRBJ2-7
V: TRBV7-3
D: TRBD1
DNA: TGTGCCAGCAGCCAAGCTGGGGACAGGGGTCTCCACGAGCAGTACTTC
CDR3: CASSQAGDRGLHEQYF

size: -
J: TRBJ2-1
V: TRBV11-2
D: -
DNA: TGTGCCAGCAGCTTAGCCAGTCGCAATGAGCAGTTCTTC
CDR3: CASSLASRNEQFF

size: -
J: TRBJ1-2
V: TRBV19
D: TRBD1
DNA: TGTGCCAGTCGGGACAGTGATTACTATGGCTACACCTTC
CDR3: CASRDSDYYGYTF

size: -
J: TRBJ2-3
V: TRBV24-1
D: TRBD2
DNA: TGTGCCACCAGTGACCTAGCGGGGGCCCTCGGGGATACGCAGTATTTT
CDR3: CATSDLAGALGDTQYF

size: -
J: TRBJ1-1
V: TRBV18
D: -
DNA: TGTGCCAGCCTAAAGGATGGGGGGGTTTGGACTGAAGCTTTCTTT
CDR3: CASLKDGGVWTEAFF

size: once
J: TRBJ1-6
V: TRBV7-8
D: -
DNA: TGTGCCAGCAGCTTAGGGCGGGGAGCCAATTCACCCCTCCACTTT
CDR3: CASSLGRGANSPLHF

size: -
J: TRBJ1-5
V: TRBV28
D: TRBD1
DNA: TGTGCCAGCAGTTGGACAGGAGATCAGCCCCAGCATTTT
CDR3: CASSWTGDQPQHF

size: -
J: TRBJ1-6
V: TRBV6-1
D: -
DNA: TGTGCCAGCAGTGAAGCTTTCGGGAGTCTGGGGAATTCACCCCTCCACTTT
CDR3: CASSEAFGSLGNSPLHF

size: -
J: TRBJ1-5
V: TRBV28
D: TRBD1
DNA: TGTGCCAGCAGTCCACAGGGGGGAAGCAATCAGCCCCAGCATTTT
CDR3: CASSPQGGSNQPQHF

size: -
J: TRBJ1-5
V: TRBV18
D: -
DNA: TGTGCCAGCTCACCACCGGCCAGGGGCCTCGCGAACCAGCCCCAGCATTTT
CDR3: CASSPPARGLANQPQHF